The rows below give T cell receptor beta chains drawn from one sample of a study of shared clonotypes between healthy human individuals. Libraries were prepared by immunoSEQ multiplex PCR; TCRdb keeps only in-frame clonotypes and omits some of them. The top ten hold more than 0.1% of the sample, which has about 2 million clones, 85% to 95% seen once. Sequencing was performed on naive CD4+ T cells sorted from blood. Receptor source: a man aged 18 to 30 in good health. Each CDR3 is given with its conserved first and last residue. The D gene is left open where the match is weak. Expanded clones are given a class, and other clones once, few, many or no size at all.

clone_size: .
d_call: TRBD1
v_call: TRBV18
cdr3_length: 16
j_call: TRBJ1-2
cdr3_nt: TGTGCCAGCTCATCCCTGGGCGTCACAGGGGTTCATGGCTACACCTTC
cdr3_aa: CASSSLGVTGVHGYTF

clone_size: .
d_call: TRBD2
v_call: TRBV5-4
cdr3_length: 16
j_call: TRBJ2-7
cdr3_nt: TGTGCCAGCAGCGGGCCGGGACTAGCAGAACTCTACGAGCAGTACTTC
cdr3_aa: CASSGPGLAELYEQYF

clone_size: .
d_call: .
v_call: TRBV7-2
cdr3_length: 13
j_call: TRBJ1-2
cdr3_nt: TGTGCCAGCAGACGGACAGCCAACGGTGGCTACACCTTC
cdr3_aa: CASRRTANGGYTF

clone_size: .
d_call: TRBD1
v_call: TRBV18
cdr3_length: 15
j_call: TRBJ2-5
cdr3_nt: TGTGCCAGCTCACAAAGGACAGGCAGACAAGAGACCCAGTACTTC
cdr3_aa: CASSQRTGRQETQYF

clone_size: .
d_call: .
v_call: TRBV4-3
cdr3_length: 15
j_call: TRBJ2-3
cdr3_nt: TGCGCCAGCAGCCAAGATGAGCAGTCCACAGATACGCAGTATTTT
cdr3_aa: CASSQDEQSTDTQYF

clone_size: .
d_call: TRBD1
v_call: TRBV6-1
cdr3_length: 15
j_call: TRBJ1-4
cdr3_nt: TGTGCCAGCAAGGCGTTAACAACAGGGGATGAAAAACTGTTTTTT
cdr3_aa: CASKALTTGDEKLFF

clone_size: .
d_call: .
v_call: TRBV7-2
cdr3_length: 13
j_call: TRBJ2-7
cdr3_nt: TGTGCCAGCAGCTTATCCCCGGGTTACGAGCAGTACTTC
cdr3_aa: CASSLSPGYEQYF

clone_size: .
d_call: TRBD1
v_call: TRBV6-5
cdr3_length: 14
j_call: TRBJ1-6
cdr3_nt: TGTGCCAGCAGAGAGGGACAGCCAAATTCACCCCTCCACTTT
cdr3_aa: CASREGQPNSPLHF

clone_size: many
d_call: TRBD1
v_call: TRBV5-1
cdr3_length: 14
j_call: TRBJ2-7
cdr3_nt: TGCGCCAGCAGGCACAGGGGGGACTCCTACGAGCAGTACTTC
cdr3_aa: CASRHRGDSYEQYF

clone_size: .
d_call: TRBD2
v_call: TRBV5-1
cdr3_length: 16
j_call: TRBJ2-3
cdr3_nt: TGCGCCAGCAGCTGGCGTAGCGGGAGGGCCTTAGATACGCAGTATTTT
cdr3_aa: CASSWRSGRALDTQYF

clone_size: once
d_call: TRBD1
v_call: TRBV4-3
cdr3_length: 14
j_call: TRBJ1-1
cdr3_nt: TGCGCCAGCAGCGGAGGGGGCGGGGGCACTGAAGCTTTCTTT
cdr3_aa: CASSGGGGGTEAFF

clone_size: many
d_call: .
v_call: TRBV29-1
cdr3_length: 13
j_call: TRBJ1-1
cdr3_nt: TGCAGCGTTGAAGGCCGGGCGAACACTGAAGCTTTCTTT
cdr3_aa: CSVEGRANTEAFF

clone_size: .
d_call: .
v_call: TRBV2
cdr3_length: 15
j_call: TRBJ2-2
cdr3_nt: TGTGCCAGCAGTGAAGGCGCTAGCGCCACCGGGGAGCTGTTTTTT
cdr3_aa: CASSEGASATGELFF

clone_size: .
d_call: TRBD1
v_call: TRBV28
cdr3_length: 15
j_call: TRBJ2-7
cdr3_nt: TGTGCCAGCAGTTTGGGGGGGACAGGGTATTACGAGCAGTACTTC
cdr3_aa: CASSLGGTGYYEQYF

clone_size: .
d_call: .
v_call: TRBV6-1
cdr3_length: 16
j_call: TRBJ1-3
cdr3_nt: TGTGCCAGCAGTGAGGCAGGATCGCCCGCTGGAAACACCATATATTTT
cdr3_aa: CASSEAGSPAGNTIYF

clone_size: .
d_call: TRBD2
v_call: TRBV9
cdr3_length: 17
j_call: TRBJ2-5
cdr3_nt: TGTGCCAGCAGCCCAGGATGGACTAGCGGGAACCAAGAGACCCAGTACTTC
cdr3_aa: CASSPGWTSGNQETQYF

clone_size: .
d_call: .
v_call: TRBV5-1
cdr3_length: 15
j_call: TRBJ2-7
cdr3_nt: TGCGCCAGCAGCCCACACCCCGAAAAGACCTACGAGCAGTACTTC
cdr3_aa: CASSPHPEKTYEQYF

clone_size: .
d_call: .
v_call: TRBV7-9
cdr3_length: 16
j_call: TRBJ2-3
cdr3_nt: TGTGCCAGCAGCATCCGGGGGGCTAGCGGCACAGATACGCAGTATTTT
cdr3_aa: CASSIRGASGTDTQYF

clone_size: .
d_call: TRBD2
v_call: TRBV2
cdr3_length: 18
j_call: TRBJ2-5
cdr3_nt: TGTGCCAGCAGTGAAGCCCCCCTAGCGGGCAGATACCAAGAGACCCAGTACTTC
cdr3_aa: CASSEAPLAGRYQETQYF

clone_size: .
d_call: TRBD2
v_call: TRBV10-2
cdr3_length: 16
j_call: TRBJ2-5
cdr3_nt: TGCGCCAGCAGTGAGGGAGCGGGAGGGGTCCAAGAGACCCAGTACTTC
cdr3_aa: CASSEGAGGVQETQYF

clone_size: .
d_call: TRBD1
v_call: TRBV5-4
cdr3_length: 15
j_call: TRBJ1-2
cdr3_nt: TGTGCCAGCAGCAACCGGACAGGTCAAGGTTATGGCTACACCTTC
cdr3_aa: CASSNRTGQGYGYTF

clone_size: .
d_call: .
v_call: TRBV30
cdr3_length: 13
j_call: TRBJ2-3
cdr3_nt: TGTGCCTGGAAAGCCGGGCCCTCAGGTACGCAGTATTTT
cdr3_aa: CAWKAGPSGTQYF

clone_size: .
d_call: .
v_call: TRBV18
cdr3_length: 15
j_call: TRBJ1-1
cdr3_nt: TGTGCCAGCTCACCAGGTCTTGCGGGGCTTACTGAAGCTTTCTTT
cdr3_aa: CASSPGLAGLTEAFF

clone_size: .
d_call: TRBD1
v_call: TRBV30
cdr3_length: 14
j_call: TRBJ2-7
cdr3_nt: TGTGCCTGGAGGAATGACAGGGTTGGGTTCGAGCAGTACTTC
cdr3_aa: CAWRNDRVGFEQYF

clone_size: .
d_call: TRBD2
v_call: TRBV5-1
cdr3_length: 16
j_call: TRBJ2-1
cdr3_nt: TGCGCCAGCAGCTTGGGGCGGCTAGCGGGATACAATGAGCAGTTCTTC
cdr3_aa: CASSLGRLAGYNEQFF

clone_size: .
d_call: .
v_call: TRBV13
cdr3_length: 15
j_call: TRBJ2-1
cdr3_nt: TGTGCCAGCAGCTTTTCTGGGAGCTCCTACAATGAGCAGTTCTTC
cdr3_aa: CASSFSGSSYNEQFF

clone_size: .
d_call: .
v_call: TRBV28
cdr3_length: 13
j_call: TRBJ1-4
cdr3_nt: TGTGCCAGTATGACAGGAATAGATGAAAAACTGTTTTTT
cdr3_aa: CASMTGIDEKLFF

clone_size: .
d_call: .
v_call: TRBV6-6
cdr3_length: 14
j_call: TRBJ2-5
cdr3_nt: TGTGCCAGCAGTACCGCCCCGTTGGAAGAGACCCAGTACTTC
cdr3_aa: CASSTAPLEETQYF

clone_size: .
d_call: TRBD2
v_call: TRBV5-1
cdr3_length: 16
j_call: TRBJ2-2
cdr3_nt: TGCGCCAGCAGCTACGGACTAGCAACGAGAGGCGGGGAGCTGTTTTTT
cdr3_aa: CASSYGLATRGGELFF

clone_size: .
d_call: .
v_call: TRBV19
cdr3_length: 12
j_call: TRBJ1-4
cdr3_nt: TGTGCCAGTAGTCGTGGACTGGGAAAACTGTTTTTT
cdr3_aa: CASSRGLGKLFF

clone_size: .
d_call: TRBD2
v_call: TRBV30
cdr3_length: 15
j_call: TRBJ2-3
cdr3_nt: TGTGCCTGGACCCCCTACAGCGGGAGAACAGATACGCAGTATTTT
cdr3_aa: CAWTPYSGRTDTQYF

clone_size: .
d_call: .
v_call: TRBV6-1
cdr3_length: 14
j_call: TRBJ2-2
cdr3_nt: TGTGCCAGCAGGGACCAGGGGGGCACCGGGGAGCTGTTTTTT
cdr3_aa: CASRDQGGTGELFF

clone_size: .
d_call: .
v_call: TRBV5-1
cdr3_length: 14
j_call: TRBJ1-4
cdr3_nt: TGCGCCAGCAGCCGGGGCAGTACTAATGAAAAACTGTTTTTT
cdr3_aa: CASSRGSTNEKLFF

clone_size: .
d_call: TRBD1
v_call: TRBV29-1
cdr3_length: 14
j_call: TRBJ1-2
cdr3_nt: TGCAGCGTTGAATCCAGGGGGGGGAGCTATGGCTACACCTTC
cdr3_aa: CSVESRGGSYGYTF

clone_size: .
d_call: .
v_call: TRBV4-3
cdr3_length: 15
j_call: TRBJ2-1
cdr3_nt: TGCGCCAGCAGCCAAGAAGGTGGGGAGAACAATGAGCAGTTCTTC
cdr3_aa: CASSQEGGENNEQFF

clone_size: .
d_call: .
v_call: TRBV20-1
cdr3_length: 11
j_call: TRBJ2-5
cdr3_nt: TGCAGTGCTAAAGTGGTAGAGACCCAGTACTTC
cdr3_aa: CSAKVVETQYF

clone_size: .
d_call: TRBD1
v_call: TRBV7-9
cdr3_length: 16
j_call: TRBJ1-2
cdr3_nt: TGTGCCAGCAGCCTATGGACAGGTGACGTGGGCTATGGCTACACCTTC
cdr3_aa: CASSLWTGDVGYGYTF

clone_size: .
d_call: .
v_call: TRBV5-6
cdr3_length: 16
j_call: TRBJ1-2
cdr3_nt: TGTGCCAGCAGCTTGGGCCCCCCGGGGCCGAACTATGGCTACACCTTC
cdr3_aa: CASSLGPPGPNYGYTF

clone_size: .
d_call: TRBD1
v_call: TRBV6-5
cdr3_length: 13
j_call: TRBJ2-7
cdr3_nt: TGTGCCAGCAGGCTCGGGACAGGGGGCGAGCAGTACTTC
cdr3_aa: CASRLGTGGEQYF